Given below is one T cell receptor beta chain in context. The entry originates in a study of blood T cell repertoires in COVID-19. In the original processing: Cell counts per sample came from amplifying reference gene primers. Repertoires were generated with immunoSEQ multiplex PCR, while TCRdb's copy carries only in-frame clones and drops some. Clone size and the V and J calls come from that table; the DNA yielded D and trimming. The sample lists roughly 87,000 clones; 72% were seen once. The V gene end was trimmed by 4 bases and the J gene end by 4 bases; junction bases not matched to a gene: 4. The CDR3 consists of 14 residues. Per germline, CDR1 ENHRY and CDR2 SYGVKD.

Sequences were obtained from peripheral blood. The chain couples TRBV10-3 to TRBJ2-5; 9 nucleotides match TRBD1. The sequence was collected from a woman aged 80 or older with acute or convalescent COVID-19. CDR3 bases: TGTGCCATCAGTGGGACAGGGGATTCAGAGACCCAGTACTTC. Protein product: CAISGTGDSETQYF.